The entry below describes one TCR beta chain. The target of this receptor is not known. Per-nucleotide qualities are absent, and no much larger clonotype sits a single base away. Deletion took 1 base off V and 2 bases off J, with a span of 7 bases between the germline ends. The CDR3 holds 14 amino acids from the cysteine to the phenylalanine. The DNA shown is the 42-base CDR3, in frame from base 1. Based on the germline V gene (reference sequence), the CDR1 and CDR2 sequences are SEHNR and FQNEAQ. The immunoSEQ Assay was used to sequence TCRbeta CDR3 regions. After extraction, genomic DNA underwent amplification by bias-controlled multiplex PCR, followed by high-throughput sequencing. The original methods were these. To quantify the absolute abundance of every unique TCRbeta CDR3 region, sequences were collapsed and filtered. T cell fraction was estimated by normalizing TCRbeta template counts to usable DNA, which was measured by amplifying reference genes present in all nucleated cells. Repertoire TCRs were annotated as SARS-CoV-2-specific when V gene, CDR3 amino acid sequence and J gene were exactly matched to a known reactive TCR set. The reference SARS-CoV-2 TCR set came from MIRA and was filtered for enrichment in COVID-19-positive ImmuneCODE repertoires, removing public or cross-reactive TCRs. Using the MIRA antigens, annotated TCRs were further analysed by specific ORF or by position within an ORF. Breadth was defined as annotated unique rearrangements over total unique productive rearrangements; depth was the summed frequency of those rearrangements. Group comparisons of TCR breadth used two-sided Wilcoxon rank-sum tests. Entries here come from immuneACCESS through TCRdb and include only in-frame sequences with V and J called. Some clones fail to appear in such tables; in the studies checked, an unresolved V gene covers under half of the shortfall, and the cause of the remainder is unknown. D and trimming come from the DNA, and the V and J calls and clone size come from that table. In this sample the table shows roughly 380,000 clones, about nine tenths of which occur a single time. Jointly, the top ten make up roughly 3.2% of the sample.

This record comes from a study of Ad26.COV2.S vaccination and SARS-CoV-2 variants (dated by TCRdb to the early 2020s). Notes on the research overall: Vaccine-arm donors came from COV1001, a multicentre, randomized, double-blind, placebo-controlled phase I-IIa trial of Ad26.COV2.S in healthy adults. Ad26.COV2.S was given intramuscularly at 5x10^10 or 1x10^11 viral particles, as a single shot or as two shots 56 days apart. The specificity and breadth of SARS-CoV-2-reactive T cell receptors after Ad26.COV2.S vaccination were assessed by TCRbeta repertoire sequencing. The TCR-sequenced set comprised about 32 samples: approximately 20 Ad26.COV2.S vaccine recipients, 5 placebo recipients and 8 SARS-CoV-2 convalescent individuals. Participants in the trial were split at random into five groups of five each, receiving low-dose or high-dose Ad26.COV2.S once or twice, or else placebo on both occasions. Investigators remained blinded to trial group allocation during experiments and outcome assessment.

The treatment or condition label corresponds to: roughly 18 received Ad26.COV2.S at low or high dose, single or two shots; about five received placebo; per-sample allocation not given. For vaccine and placebo recipients, the sequenced repertoires came from samples collected on day 63 after the first injection. Between 29 July and 7 August 2020, Cohort 1b enrolled some 25 adults aged 18-55 years at one site in Boston, USA. Ad26.COV2.S was a replication-incompetent adenovirus type 26 vector that expressed a prefusion-stabilized SARS-CoV-2 spike protein derived from the original Wuhan strain. What the work shows at the level of the full study, not this receptor alone: Vaccine and placebo recipients had similar non-spike TCR breadth, a finding consistent with the vaccine containing only spike. The authors noted that total T cell responses may have been underestimated by the TCR breadth and depth analyses. The study was not powered for comparison of responses between vaccine doses or regimens. Spike-specific TCR breadth was higher in Ad26.COV2.S recipients than in placebo recipients (P = 0.0014). After vaccination, spike-specific CD8+ and CD4+ T cell responses were reported to show substantial breadth.

The sequenced sample was peripheral blood, obtained in a trial of Ad26.COV2.S vaccine versus placebo. The sequence is built from TRBV7-9 and TRBJ2-3, with the D gene too uncertain to name. The sequence was collected from a person between 18 and 65 years old who received the Ad26.COV2.S COVID-19 vaccine or a placebo. The DNA reads TGTGCCAGCAGCTTAGACGGATTCACAGATACGCAGTATTTT. Translation gives CASSLDGFTDTQYF.